The 10 T cell receptor beta chains below all came from one sample that was sequenced in a study of Tregs in tolerant kidney transplant recipients. The table came from immunoSEQ multiplex PCR; TCRdb's copy has only in-frame clones and leaves some out. The data contain approximately 69,000 clones, approximately 91% of them singletons. The sequenced sample was CD4+ T cells from blood, obtained before the transplant. Receptor source: a human donor who received a combined kidney and bone marrow transplant.

V usage is TRBV28 and J usage is TRBJ1-4; D might be TRBD1 (5 bases). CDR1 MDHEN and CDR2 SYDVKM come from the germline V gene. V lost 11 bases, J lost 8 bases, and 21 bases lay in between. This CDR3 is built from 14 residues. Written as DNA, the CDR3 is TGTGCCGGACGGAGGACACGGGAGGGAGAAAAACTGTTTTTT. It translates to CAGRRTREGEKLFF.

J is TRBJ2-5 and V is TRBV7-9, with 7 bases that match TRBD2. Germline V gene data show CDR1 as SEHNR and CDR2 as FQNEAQ (reference sequence). J lost 2 bases, V lost 1 base, and 7 bases had no gene match. This CDR3 has 16 amino acids. The CDR3 bases are TGTGCCAGCAGCTTAGGGGGGAGGGCGGGACAAGAGACCCAGTACTTC. Its translation is CASSLGGRAGQETQYF.

J is TRBJ1-1 and V is TRBV27; D not resolved. The CDR3 covers 13 residues. CDR1 is MNHEY and CDR2 is SMNVEV in the germline V gene (reference sequence). The ends were cut back, 6 bases at V and 1 base at J, with 9 bases in the middle. The DNA for the CDR3 is TGTGCCAGCAGGGCCGGGTGGAACACTGAAGCTTTCTTT. This sequence encodes CASRAGWNTEAFF.

The rearrangement uses TRBV28 and TRBJ2-5; D is ambiguous. Trimming shortened V by 7 bases and J by 2 bases, and 8 bases separated the two germline ends. CDR3 length: 12 residues. Germline CDR1 MDHEN, CDR2 SYDVKM. The CDR3 DNA reads as TGTGCCAGCACCGGGTCACAAGAGACCCAGTACTTC. As protein: CASTGSQETQYF.

This chain links TRBV5-6 with TRBJ2-7; 9 nucleotides agree with TRBD2. V was pared by 5 bases and J by 2 bases, with 8 bases of the junction left unmatched. Germline V gene data show CDR1 as SGHDT and CDR2 as YYEEEE. This CDR3 region has 15 residues. DNA of the CDR3: TGTGCCAGCAGGCCGAGGACTAGCGCTCCCTACGAGCAGTACTTC. Translation: CASRPRTSAPYEQYF. The full variable domain, its missing parts supplied by reference TRBV5-6 and TRBJ2-7, is DAGVTQSPTHLIKTRGQQVTLRCSPKSGHDTVSWYQQALGQGPQFIFQYYEEEERQRGNFPDRFSGHQFPNYSSELNVNALLLGDSALYLCASRPRTSAPYEQYFGPGTRLTVT.

The chain has TRBV7-2 and TRBJ2-1, with D possibly matching TRBD2 (6 bases). The CDR3 contains 14 residues. V lost 5 bases and J 3 bases, leaving 11 bases between the germline ends. Germline CDR1 SGHTA, CDR2 FQGNSA. The CDR3 here is CASSPGLFYNEQFF. In DNA, the CDR3 is TGTGCCAGCAGCCCGGGACTCTTCTACAATGAGCAGTTCTTC.

The rearrangement joins TRBV6-5 to TRBJ1-1; TRBD1 might be the D (5 bases). Trimming cost V 5 bases and J 3 bases, with 10 bases left between them. The CDR3 runs 13 residues. Per germline, CDR1 MNHEY and CDR2 SVGAGI. CDR3 in DNA: TGTGCCAGCAGTCACCAGGGTCACACTGAAGCTTTCTTT. Its translation is CASSHQGHTEAFF.

The CDR3 DNA reads TGTGCCAGCAGCTTTGGGACAGGCGGTCAGCCCCAGCATTTT. Its protein product is CASSFGTGGQPQHF. The chain links TRBV5-5 to TRBJ1-5, with 8 positions matching TRBD1. Trimming took 2 bases from V and 6 from J; bases not matched to a gene: 4. CDR1 SGHKS and CDR2 YYEKEE come from the germline V gene (reference sequence). This CDR3 contains 14 residues.

This chain links TRBV6-4 with TRBJ2-7, with TRBD2 as a possible D gene (5 bases). Germline assignment: CDR1 MRHNA and CDR2 SNTAGT. With 7 bases removed from V and 1 base from J, the gap between germline ends came to 5 bases. The CDR3 is 11 residues long. CDR3 bases: TGTGCCAGCACGGGATCCTACGAGCAGTACTTC. Translating gives CASTGSYEQYF.

In this sample, this clone turned up once. The V and J genes are TRBV5-1 and TRBJ1-4; 7 bases align to TRBD1. There are 15 residues in the CDR3. Trimming took 4 bases from V and 4 from J; bases not matched to a gene: 7. The germline V gene encodes CDR1 SGHRS and CDR2 YFSETQ. CDR3 nucleotides: TGCGCCAGCAGCGGACACAGGGGAAGTAATGAAAAACTGTTTTTT. Translated: CASSGHRGSNEKLFF. Based on the CDR3 plus reference TRBV5-1 and TRBJ1-4, the full variable domain is KAGVTQTPRYLIKTRGQQVTLSCSPISGHRSVSWYQQTPGQGLQFLFEYFSETQRNKGNFPGRFSGRQFSNSRSEMNVSTLELGDSALYLCASSGHRGSNEKLFFGSGTQLSVL.